This T cell receptor beta chain was recovered during a study of T cell repertoires in cytomegalovirus infection. The overall study: Both CMV infection and a matching HLA type were indicated by public TCR beta signatures.

This clonotype was seen many times. Its antigen is currently unknown. TCRdb redid the calling of the reads with MiXCR, one entry per CDR3 protein. The data show about 490,000 distinct CDR3 sequences, with about 11% seen just once and approximately 10% held by the top ten. Study-level points and caveats: Cumulative frequency (of public TCR beta family members) identified carriers of CMV plus the relevant HLA. Dominant in the ex vivo response were TCR beta clonotypes restricted by HLA-C and specific for CMV.

The CDR3 contains 20 residues. CDR1 and CDR2 from the germline V gene are MNHEY and SVGAGI. The junction had 12 bases not matched to a gene; V was cut back by 0 bases and J by 0 bases. The chain couples TRBV6-5 to TRBJ2-4; 9 bases map to TRBD1. Sequenced: PBMCs. This sequence was found in a human donor in good health (CMV status not recorded). Some clones in this sample may be carry-over from other donors' samples. CDR3 region: CASSYSFRDRVFLAKNIQYF. The CDR3 nucleotides are TGTGCCAGCAGTTACTCCTTCCGGGACAGGGTTTTTCTAGCCAAAAACATTCAGTACTTC.